The 8 T cell receptor beta chains listed next were all sequenced from one sample in a study of T cell responses to AZD1222 COVID-19 vaccine. Profiled with immunoSEQ multiplex PCR; TCRdb holds only in-frame clones, not every one. The table lists roughly 92,000 clones, roughly 91% of them singletons. This specimen consisted of peripheral blood, obtained 28 days after the second AZD1222 dose. The receptor set was obtained from an adult who received the AZD1222 COVID-19 vaccine.

J is TRBJ2-7 and V is TRBV10-2; the D gene is possibly TRBD1 (6 bases). There are 12 residues in the CDR3. V lost 6 bases to trimming and J lost 5 bases, with 11 bases between them. Germline V gene data show CDR1 as WSHSY and CDR2 as SAAADI. CDR3 sequence (DNA): TGCGCCAGCAGGGACAGCCGACACGAGCAGTACTTC. This sequence encodes CASRDSRHEQYF.

V usage is TRBV19 and J usage is TRBJ1-4, with 9 bases matching TRBD1. CDR1 and CDR2 from the germline V gene are LNHDA and SQIVND (reference sequence). The CDR3 loop spans 14 amino acids. With V trimmed by 7 bases and J by 7 bases, 7 bases remained unmatched. This chain's CDR3 is CASKGTGRTEKLFF. CDR3 coding DNA: TGTGCCAGTAAGGGGACAGGGAGGACTGAAAAACTGTTTTTT.

This chain links TRBV11-2 with TRBJ2-7, with 12 bases identical to TRBD2. This CDR3 spans 16 amino acids. V gave up 3 bases and J gave up 4 bases; unmatched junction bases: 7. Germline-derived CDR1 and CDR2 are SGHAT and FQNNGV. CDR3 bases: TGTGCCAGCAGCTTGCCTACTAGCGGGGGGCTGTACGAGCAGTACTTC. Encoded protein: CASSLPTSGGLYEQYF.

The chain uses TRBV5-4 and TRBJ1-2; D gene unclear. V was shortened by 0 bases and J by 2 bases, with 8 bases between the two germline ends. Germline-derived CDR1 and CDR2 are SGHNT and YYREEE (reference sequence). This CDR3 is built from 14 residues. This chain's CDR3 is CASSLAYLNYGYTF. CDR3 sequence (DNA): TGTGCCAGCAGCTTGGCTTATCTCAACTATGGCTACACCTTC. Drawing the rest from reference TRBV5-4 and TRBJ1-2, the complete variable domain is ETGVTQSPTHLIKTRGQQVTLRCSSQSGHNTVSWYQQALGQGPQFIFQYYREEENGRGNFPPRFSGLQFPNYSSELNVNALELDDSALYLCASSLAYLNYGYTFGSGTRLTVV.

The chain joins TRBV30 to TRBJ1-1; the D is unclear. This CDR3 has 14 amino acids. The ends were cut back, 2 bases at V and 4 bases at J, with 14 bases in the middle. The germline CDR1 and CDR2 sequences are GTSNPN and SVGIG (reference sequence). The CDR3 sequence: CAWSIGNPGTEAFF. In nucleotides, the CDR3 is TGTGCCTGGAGTATAGGGAACCCGGGCACTGAAGCTTTCTTT.

This clone was recorded once. This sequence joins TRBV29-1 and TRBJ2-7; perhaps D is TRBD1 or TRBD2 (5 bases each). The CDR3 spans 13 residues. Between the trimmed V and J ends, which lost 4 bases and 5 bases, there was a span of 15 bases. CDR1 and CDR2 (germline): SQVTM, ANQGSEA. CDR3 protein: CSVADSGYHEQYF. The CDR3 DNA follows: TGCAGCGTTGCCGACAGCGGATATCACGAGCAGTACTTC.

This rearrangement joins TRBV6-5 to TRBJ1-3, with 8 bases lining up with TRBD1. The CDR3 covers 13 residues. Losses at the gene ends were 7 bases for V and 2 bases for J; bases not matched to a gene: 1. Germline CDR1 and CDR2: MNHEY and SVGAGI. The CDR3: CASKTGAGNTIYF. CDR3 DNA sequence: TGTGCCAGCAAGACAGGGGCTGGAAACACCATATATTTT.

The chain carries TRBV6-5 and TRBJ1-5; TRBD1 is a possible D gene (5 bases). The V end lost 5 bases, the J end lost 6 bases, and 11 bases lay between the germline ends. This CDR3 is 13 amino acids long. Looked up from germline, CDR1 is MNHEY and CDR2 is SVGAGI. The CDR3 spells CASSPQRGQPQHF. The CDR3 coding sequence is TGTGCCAGCAGTCCCCAGAGGGGTCAGCCCCAGCATTTT.